This T cell receptor beta chain was profiled in a study of neurological immune-mediated disorders. This clonotype was detected many times. The antigen remains undetermined. The sorted libraries drew on approximately 1 million T cells that were CD4+ or CD8+. cDNA synthesis was performed by 5'RACE with 10-nucleotide random UMIs. Using its own MiXCR run on the 5' RACE reads, TCRdb lists one record per CDR3 protein. This repertoire shows 39,000 or so distinct CDR3 sequences, 4% to 5.5% found once; its top ten account for roughly 10%. Study-wide points: The most TCR clonal expansion was seen in HTLV-1-associated myelopathy, whereas the least was seen in multiple sclerosis, below the level in healthy controls.

Germline V CDR1 and CDR2: SGHTA, FQGTGA. The CDR3 runs 13 residues. Trimming removed 4 bases at V and 3 bases at J, with 9 bases between. The chain employs TRBV7-3 and TRBJ1-1; D unclear. The sequenced material came from CD4+ T cells from blood. The sequence was obtained from a man aged 18 to 35 in good health. Written as DNA, the CDR3 is TGTGCCAGCAGCTACGGACCCGACACTGAAGCTTTCTTT. It is translated as CASSYGPDTEAFF.